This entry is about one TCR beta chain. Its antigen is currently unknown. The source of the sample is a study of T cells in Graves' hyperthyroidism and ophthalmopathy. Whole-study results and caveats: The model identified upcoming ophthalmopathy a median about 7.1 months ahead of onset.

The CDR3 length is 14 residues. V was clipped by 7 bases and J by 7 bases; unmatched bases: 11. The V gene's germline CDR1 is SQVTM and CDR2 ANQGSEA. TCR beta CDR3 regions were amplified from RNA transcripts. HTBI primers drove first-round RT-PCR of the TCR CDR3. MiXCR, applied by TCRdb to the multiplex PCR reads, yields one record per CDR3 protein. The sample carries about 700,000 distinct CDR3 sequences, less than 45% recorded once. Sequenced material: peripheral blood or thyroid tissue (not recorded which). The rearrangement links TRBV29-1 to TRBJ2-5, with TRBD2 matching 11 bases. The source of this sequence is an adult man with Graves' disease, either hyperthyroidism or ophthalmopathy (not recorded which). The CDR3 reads CSAVTSGMKGTQYF. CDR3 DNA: TGCAGCGCAGTGACTAGCGGGATGAAGGGGACCCAGTACTTC.